This entry describes one T cell receptor beta chain. Its binding antigen is unknown. Base qualities are not recorded, but no much larger clone differs from it by a single base. The sample comes from a study of blood T cell repertoires in COVID-19 (dated by TCRdb to between 2020 and 2021). About the full investigation: Samples covering the acute and convalescent phases of COVID-19 were provided by collaborators in the United States, Italy and Spain. The material from the prospective study consisted of cDNA or gDNA derived from T cells, B-cell-depleted T cells, or PBMCs. The dataset comprised deeply sampled blood TCRbeta repertoires from subjects exposed to, actively infected with, or recovered from COVID-19. The repertoires were released in a freely available public database intended as a resource for research on the immune response to SARS-CoV-2. The samples were drawn from two sources: the first 160 participants of the ongoing ImmuneRACE study, and some 1,300 subjects contributed by 6 global collaborators. Nearly every sample came with metadata listing a de-identified subject ID, COVID-19 status, age in years and sex. Where available, HLA class I and class II types were obtained from metadata supplied by the sample provider rather than from assay-based typing.

Including cysteine and phenylalanine, the CDR3 has 12 amino acids. Of the read, only the CDR3 DNA is kept; its 36 bases are in frame from base 1. Between the V and J ends, shortened by 6 bases and 3 bases respectively, the junction contains 9 bases. The CDR1 and CDR2 encoded by the germline V gene are ENHRY and SYGVKD. The collaborating institutions used their own protocols to collect whole blood in K2EDTA tubes. Collaborator samples were shipped for TCRbeta analysis as frozen whole blood, isolated PBMCs, or DNA extracted from either sample type. TCRbeta CDR3 regions were amplified from genomic DNA by means of the immunoSEQ Assay, a bias-controlled multiplex PCR. The paper's processing steps were these. The number of nucleated cells in each sample was estimated by amplification of reference gene primers within the assay. To quantify the absolute abundance of each unique TCRbeta CDR3 rearrangement, sequence reads were collapsed and filtered. Productive Simpson clonality was computed per sample as the square root of Simpson's diversity index over productive rearrangements. TCRdb retrieved this table from immuneACCESS and kept in-frame rearrangements only. Not all clones are present; in checked studies, unresolved V genes account for under half, and no reason is known for the remainder. The DNA gave D and trimming, while V, J and clone size come from that table. The sample includes about 43,000 clones, with 70% to 90% observed a single time. The ten largest make up about 7.7% of the sample.

The investigation overall reported the following: How much clinical and demographic metadata was included differed by source and by participant, and the metadata was provided uncurated.

This sequence uses TRBV10-3 and TRBJ2-7; no D gene is confidently identified. The TCR originated in a man aged 60 to 69 with active COVID-19. Sample: peripheral blood. The DNA sequence is as follows: TGTGCCATCAGACCCACAGACTACGAGCAGTACTTC. Its product reads: CAIRPTDYEQYF.